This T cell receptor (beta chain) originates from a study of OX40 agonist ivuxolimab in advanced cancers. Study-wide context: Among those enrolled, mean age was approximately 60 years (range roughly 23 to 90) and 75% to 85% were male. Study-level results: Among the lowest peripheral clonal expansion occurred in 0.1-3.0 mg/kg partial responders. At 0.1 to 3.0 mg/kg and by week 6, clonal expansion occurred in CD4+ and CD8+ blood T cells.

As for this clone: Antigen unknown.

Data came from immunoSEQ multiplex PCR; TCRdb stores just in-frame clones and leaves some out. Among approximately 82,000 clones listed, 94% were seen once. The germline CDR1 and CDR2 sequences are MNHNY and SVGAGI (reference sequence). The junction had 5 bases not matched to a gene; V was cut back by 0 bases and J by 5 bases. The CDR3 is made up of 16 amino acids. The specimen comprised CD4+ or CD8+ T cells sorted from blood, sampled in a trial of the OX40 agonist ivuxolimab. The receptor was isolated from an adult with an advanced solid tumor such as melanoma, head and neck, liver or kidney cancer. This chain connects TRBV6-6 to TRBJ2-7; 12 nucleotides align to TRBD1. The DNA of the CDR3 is TGTGCCAGCAGTTACTCGTATGGGACAGGGGGCCACGAGCAGTACTTC. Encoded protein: CASSYSYGTGGHEQYF.